This entry lists 24 T cell receptor beta chains sequenced from one sample in a study of CD8 T cells in Susac syndrome. Reverse transcription of roughly 0.45 to 1 ug RNA was performed with random hexamers. TCRdb independently ran MiXCR on the immunoSEQ multiplex PCR reads; one entry per CDR3 protein. The sample contains a few hundred thousand distinct CDR3 sequences, about 91% of which appear only once. Sequenced material: CD8+ T cells from PBMCs. These receptors all come from a human donor with multiple sclerosis.

The rearrangement links TRBV19 to TRBJ2-3; 8 bases align to TRBD2. The trim removed 7 bases at V and 4 bases at J, leaving 19 bases unmatched. The CDR3 is 18 residues long. In germline, CDR1 is LNHDA, CDR2 SQIVND (reference sequence). The CDR3 region has the DNA TGTGCCAGTAATGGGTTCGCGGGGGGCGCGCCGGCGGCAGATACGCAGTATTTT. Amino acids: CASNGFAGGAPAADTQYF.

This chain connects TRBV20-1 to TRBJ2-7, with no clear D. V was cut by 0 bases and J by 0 bases, with 9 bases left in between. Germline assignment: CDR1 DFQATT and CDR2 SNEGSKA (reference sequence). The CDR3 is 14 residues long. In DNA, the CDR3 is TGCAGTGCTAGAGAGGGATACCCCTCCTACGAGCAGTACTTC. This gives the protein CSAREGYPSYEQYF.

This sequence joins TRBV24-1 and TRBJ2-2; D ambiguous. The CDR3 loop spans 14 amino acids. Germline-derived CDR1 and CDR2 are KGHDR and SFDVKD. The V and J ends lost 4 bases and 4 bases respectively, with 9 bases between them. The CDR3 nucleotides read TGTGCCACCAGTGACGGTGTTGGCACCGGGGAGCTGTTTTTT. Its protein product is CATSDGVGTGELFF.

The gene calls are TRBV7-2 and TRBJ2-7; D is perhaps TRBD1 (7 bases). There are 14 residues in the CDR3. Germline lookup yields CDR1 SGHTA and CDR2 FQGNSA. Trimming took 7 bases from V and 5 from J, leaving 18 bases between them. Here the CDR3 reads CASTTQGGNDEQYF. CDR3 sequence (DNA): TGTGCCAGCACAACTCAGGGGGGAAACGACGAGCAGTACTTC. Combining the CDR3 with reference TRBV7-2 and TRBJ2-7 gives the whole variable domain GAGVSQSPSNKVTEKGKDVELRCDPISGHTALYWYRQSLGQGLEFLIYFQGNSAPDKSGLPSDRFSAERTGGSVSTLTIQRTQQEDSAVYLCASTTQGGNDEQYFGPGTRLTVT.

V gene TRBV7-9 combines with J gene TRBJ1-3, with a possible D match to TRBD1 (6 bases). In germline, CDR1 is SEHNR, CDR2 FQNEAQ (reference sequence). Trimming shortened V by 6 bases and J by 2 bases, and 11 bases separated the two germline ends. The CDR3 runs to 14 residues. Written as DNA, the CDR3 is TGTGCCAGCAGTTCCCCAGGGGCTGGAAACACCATATATTTT. It translates to CASSSPGAGNTIYF.

The table lists this clonotype with a count of one. The V gene is TRBV12-3 or TRBV12-4, the J gene TRBJ2-3; no clear D. The CDR3 spans 13 residues. V was clipped by 3 bases and J by 4 bases, with 8 bases between them. The CDR3 loop is CASSLAAPDTQYF. The CDR3 coding sequence is TGTGCCAGCAGTTTGGCTGCCCCAGATACGCAGTATTTT.

The chain has TRBV20-1 and TRBJ2-1; the match to TRBD2 covers 11 bases. Trimming cost V 3 bases and J 4 bases; bases outside gene matches: 5. Per the germline V gene, CDR1 is DFQATT and CDR2 is SNEGSKA (reference sequence). This CDR3 spans 15 amino acids. The CDR3 spells CSASETSGDYNEQFF. CDR3 bases: TGCAGTGCTAGCGAGACTAGCGGGGATTACAATGAGCAGTTCTTC.

The chain has TRBV23-1 and TRBJ2-1; 10 positions match TRBD1. TRBV23-1 is flagged as an ORF with uncertain function. The junction had 5 bases not matched to a gene; V was cut back by 4 bases and J by 5 bases. The CDR3 consists of 15 residues. The CDR3 sequence: CASSLRQGAHNEQFF. CDR3 bases: TGCGCCAGCAGTCTCCGACAGGGGGCCCACAATGAGCAGTTCTTC.

This chain's CDR3 is CASTPSGVVLDEQFF. The CDR3 DNA follows: TGTGCCAGCACCCCAAGCGGGGTGGTTTTAGATGAGCAGTTCTTC. The chain couples TRBV27 to TRBJ2-1; 7 nucleotides agree with TRBD2. Germline CDR1 and CDR2: MNHEY and SMNVEV (reference sequence). The CDR3 is 15 residues long. Trimming cost V 7 bases and J 8 bases; bases outside gene matches: 14.

The chain employs TRBV7-2 and TRBJ2-3; 7 nucleotides match TRBD2. The CDR3 loop spans 15 amino acids. Losses at the gene ends were 2 bases for V and 6 bases for J; bases not matched to a gene: 8. CDR1 is SGHTA, CDR2 FQGNSA, per germline. The CDR3: CASSLRASGLDTQYF. CDR3 DNA sequence: TGTGCCAGCAGCTTAAGGGCTAGCGGACTGGATACGCAGTATTTT.

This clonotype occurred a few times. This chain's CDR3 is CASSRLAAGTQYF. In nucleotides, the CDR3 is TGTGCCAGCAGCCGTCTAGCGGCGGGTACGCAGTATTTT. The genes are TRBV5-4 and TRBJ2-3; 7 bases are shared with TRBD2. CDR1 and CDR2 from the germline V gene are SGHNT and YYREEE (reference sequence). Trimming took 4 bases from V and 8 from J; bases not matched to a gene: 7. The CDR3 has 13 residues.

The chain uses TRBV5-6 and TRBJ2-7; 7 bases align to TRBD1. The V segment lost 4 bases and the J segment 0 bases; nucleotides outside the gene matches: 10. Germline CDR1 SGHDT, CDR2 YYEEEE. This CDR3 is 16 amino acids long. CDR3 sequence (DNA): TGTGCCAGCAGCCGTCCACAGGGGTTAAGCTCCTACGAGCAGTACTTC. Translating gives CASSRPQGLSSYEQYF.

This clonotype was seen just once. The gene calls are TRBV3-1 and TRBJ1-1; D possibly corresponds to TRBD1 (6 bases). The germline CDR1 and CDR2 sequences are LGHDT and YNNKEL (reference sequence). This CDR3 has 15 residues. V lost 4 bases and J lost 8, with 20 bases in between. Here the CDR3 reads CASSPGRGGWAEAFF. The CDR3 nucleotides are TGTGCCAGCAGCCCAGGTCGGGGGGGCTGGGCGGAAGCTTTCTTT. Based on the CDR3 plus reference TRBV3-1 and TRBJ1-1, the full variable domain is DTAVSQTPKYLVTQMGNDKSIKCEQNLGHDTMYWYKQDSKKFLKIMFSYNNKELIINETVPNRFSPKSPDKAHLNLHINSLELGDSAVYFCASSPGRGGWAEAFFGQGTRLTVV.

The genes are TRBV7-3 and TRBJ2-1; either TRBD1 or TRBD2 may supply D (5 bases each). Germline-derived CDR1 and CDR2 are SGHTA and FQGTGA. V was clipped by 4 bases and J by 6 bases, with 13 bases between them. The CDR3 runs to 14 residues. For the CDR3, the DNA is TGTGCCAGCAGCTCGGGACCCGCTGGCAATGAGCAGTTCTTC. Translated: CASSSGPAGNEQFF.

The chain recombines TRBV5-6 with TRBJ2-5, with D unresolved. This CDR3 is 12 amino acids long. The germline CDR1 and CDR2 sequences are SGHDT and YYEEEE. Trimming pared 6 bases from V and 0 bases from J, leaving 6 bases between. CDR3 DNA sequence: TGTGCCAGCACTCCGGACCAAGAGACCCAGTACTTC. Residues: CASTPDQETQYF.

J is TRBJ2-4 and V is TRBV30; possibly TRBD1 for D (6 bases). The V end lost 2 bases, the J end lost 7 bases, and 21 bases lay between the germline ends. CDR3 length: 16 amino acids. CDR1 and CDR2 (germline): GTSNPN, SVGIG (reference sequence). The CDR3 here is CAWSPHQGNLYNIQYF. The CDR3 DNA sequence: TGTGCCTGGAGTCCACACCAGGGGAATCTTTACAACATTCAGTACTTC.

This chain connects TRBV18 to TRBJ2-1; 8 bases match TRBD1. This CDR3 region has 16 residues. V was pared by 4 bases and J by 7 bases, with 12 bases of the junction left unmatched. Germline CDR1 and CDR2: KGHSH and LQKENI. Here the CDR3 reads CASSLSATGVGNEQFF. CDR3 sequence (DNA): TGTGCCAGCTCACTCTCGGCGACAGGGGTGGGGAATGAGCAGTTCTTC.

This rearrangement joins TRBV9 to TRBJ2-7, with no clear D. With 0 bases removed from V and 2 bases from J, the gap between germline ends came to 9 bases. This CDR3 is built from 14 residues. The germline V gene has CDR1 SGDLS and CDR2 YYNGEE. Here the CDR3 reads CASSVDGETYEQYF. DNA of the CDR3: TGTGCCAGCAGCGTAGACGGTGAGACCTACGAGCAGTACTTC.

Written as DNA, the CDR3 is TGCAGTGTAAGGGGCGCCGGGTACGACACCGGGGAGCTGTTTTTT. Protein: CSVRGAGYDTGELFF. V gene TRBV20-1 combines with J gene TRBJ2-2; tentative D call: TRBD1 (5 bases). V was pared by 7 bases and J by 3 bases, with 18 bases between. Germline CDR1 DFQATT, CDR2 SNEGSKA (reference sequence). This CDR3 region has 15 residues.

The V call is TRBV4-2, the J call TRBJ1-5, with 7 bases fitting TRBD1. V dropped 0 bases and J dropped 7; count of bases not matched to a gene: 6. Germline V CDR1 and CDR2: LGHNA, YNFKEQ. This CDR3 region has 15 residues. CDR3: CASSQEEGGGQPQHF. The CDR3 DNA reads TGTGCCAGCAGCCAAGAGGAAGGGGGCGGGCAGCCCCAGCATTTT.

CDR3 coding DNA: TGTGCCAGCAGGACTTGGACTAGCGGGATCTCCTACAATGAGCAGTTCTTC. Its translation: CASRTWTSGISYNEQFF. The chain uses TRBV6-1 and TRBJ2-1, with 12 nucleotides matching TRBD2. J gave up 0 bases and V 6 bases, and 6 bases lay outside the gene matches. The CDR3 contains 17 residues. The V gene's germline CDR1 is MNHNS and CDR2 SASEGT.

The chain joins TRBV6-6 to TRBJ2-5; the match to TRBD2 covers 10 bases. CDR3 length: 15 residues. Germline trimming cut 2 bases from V and 4 bases from J; bases unmatched to any gene: 4. The germline CDR1 and CDR2 sequences are MNHNY and SVGAGI (reference sequence). For the CDR3, the DNA is TGTGCCAGCAGTTACGCTAGCGGGAGTTCAGAGACCCAGTACTTC. Encoded protein: CASSYASGSSETQYF.

The chain is built from TRBV4-2 and TRBJ2-2; D gene ambiguous. Trimming stripped 4 bases from V and 3 bases from J, with 18 bases between. Looked up from germline, CDR1 is LGHNA and CDR2 is YNFKEQ. The CDR3 has 17 amino acids. The CDR3 reads CASSPRWSPRDTGELFF. CDR3 nucleotide sequence: TGTGCCAGCAGCCCAAGATGGTCACCTCGGGACACCGGGGAGCTGTTTTTT.

The chain is built from TRBV30 and TRBJ2-5; D not resolved. From germline, CDR1 is GTSNPN and CDR2 SVGIG (reference sequence). The V end was cut by 5 bases, the J end by 5 bases, with 6 bases between. CDR3 length: 10 residues. The CDR3 region has the DNA TGTGCCTGGGAGGACGAGACCCAGTACTTC. Translation gives CAWEDETQYF. The full variable domain, in which reference TRBV30 and TRBJ2-5 provide the parts outside the CDR3, is SQTIHQWPATLVQPVGSPLSLECTVEGTSNPNLYWYRQAAGRGLQLLFYSVGIGQISSEVPQNLSASRPQDRQFILSSKKLLLSDSGFYLCAWEDETQYFGPGTRLLVL.